Ten or more counts support the clone carrying this T cell receptor (beta chain). Its antigen is still unknown. From the 5' RACE reads, TCRdb called clonotypes with MiXCR, one entry per CDR3 protein. The sample shows fewer than 350,000 distinct CDR3 sequences, roughly 9.4% of them seen only once. This record belongs to a study of T cells after yellow fever vaccination. Findings and limits, study-wide: Bulk-population clonotypes that are abundant could appear as contaminants in FACS-sorted repertoires.

V was shortened by 0 bases and J by 4 bases, with 14 bases between the two germline ends. Germline V gene data show CDR1 as SGHRS and CDR2 as YFSETQ. The CDR3 has 16 residues. The sequence was obtained from a man between 18 and 35 years old who received the YFV17D yellow fever vaccine. The sample consisted of PBMCs, taken on the day of the first yellow fever vaccination. This sequence joins TRBV5-1 and TRBJ2-1; D possibly corresponds to TRBD2 (7 bases). DNA for the CDR3: TGCGCCAGCAGCTTGGCCCCCGGGGGGCAATACAATGAGCAGTTCTTC. It encodes CASSLAPGGQYNEQFF.